These 13 T cell receptor beta chains were all obtained from the same sample, sequenced in a study of shared clonotypes between healthy human individuals. The assay was immunoSEQ multiplex PCR, and TCRdb's table has in-frame clones only and misses some. The sample consists of under 1,100,000 clones, about 84% of them appearing once. The specimen was memory CD4+ T cells from PBMCs. Described subset: CD45RA-negative fraction. The receptors were gathered from a man younger than 35 in good health. Some clones in this sample may be carry-over from other donors' samples.

V usage is TRBV4-3 and J usage is TRBJ2-1; no firm D call. Germline V gives CDR1 LGHNA, CDR2 YSLEER. CDR3 length: 15 amino acids. Trimming removed 3 bases from V and 8 bases from J, with 17 bases in between. CDR3 bases: TGCGCCAGCAGCCACGAGAGATCCGACACCCATGAGCAGTTCTTC. This codes for CASSHERSDTHEQFF.

A word on this clone: Other DNA sequences in this specimen translate into the identical CDR3. The chain carries TRBV7-2 and TRBJ2-1; D gene ambiguous. From germline, CDR1 is SGHTA and CDR2 FQGNSA. This CDR3 spans 15 amino acids. The V and J ends lost 1 base and 0 bases respectively, with 7 bases between them. The chain's CDR3 is CASSLGSSSYNEQFF. In DNA form, the CDR3 reads TGTGCCAGCAGCTTAGGGTCAAGCTCCTACAATGAGCAGTTCTTC.

This clone appeared a few times. The sample holds other DNA sequences that translate to the same CDR3. J is TRBJ1-2 and V is TRBV6-5; D not certain. The germline V gene encodes CDR1 MNHEY and CDR2 SVGAGI. This CDR3 contains 12 residues. V dropped 5 bases and J dropped 5 bases, with 9 bases sitting between them. CDR3 residues: CASSPRGYGYTF. In nucleotides, the CDR3 is TGTGCCAGCAGTCCCCGGGGATATGGCTACACCTTC.

J is TRBJ2-2 and V is TRBV19; TRBD1 matches at 7 bases. The CDR3 loop spans 13 amino acids. Germline loops: CDR1 LNHDA, CDR2 SQIVND (reference sequence). Trimming cost V 7 bases and J 6 bases; bases outside gene matches: 5. This CDR3 is CASTRGQAGELFF. The CDR3 coding sequence is TGTGCCAGTACCCGAGGACAGGCCGGGGAGCTGTTTTTT.

A remark on this clone: Distinct nucleotide sequences in the sample also encode this CDR3. This chain joins TRBV2 and TRBJ1-5; D call uncertain. CDR3 length equals 14 residues. In germline, CDR1 is SNHLY, CDR2 FYNNEI. V lost 1 base and J lost 0, with 4 bases in between. The CDR3 loop reads CASSEGSSNQPQHF. CDR3 DNA: TGTGCCAGCAGTGAAGGGAGTAGCAATCAGCCCCAGCATTTT.

The chain couples TRBV6-5 to TRBJ2-1, with D possibly TRBD2 on 6 matching bases. V was clipped by 2 bases and J by 7 bases, with 9 bases between them. The CDR3 is 13 residues long. Germline-derived CDR1 and CDR2 are MNHEY and SVGAGI. The chain's CDR3 is CASSYLGSNEQFF. In DNA, the CDR3 is TGTGCCAGCAGTTACCTCGGGAGTAATGAGCAGTTCTTC.

Remarks on this clone: A much larger clone differs by one base, so this may be a read error. V gene TRBV15 combines with J gene TRBJ1-1; TRBD1 might be the D (6 bases). Trimming removed 8 bases from V and 4 bases from J, with 23 bases in between. This CDR3 spans 16 amino acids. Per the germline V gene, CDR1 is LNHNV and CDR2 is YYDKDF (reference sequence). CDR3 in amino acids: CATGRAGGLFATEAFF. The CDR3 nucleotides read TGTGCCACCGGCCGCGCCGGGGGGCTTTTCGCCACTGAAGCTTTCTTT.

The chain carries TRBV10-3 and TRBJ2-7, with D possibly being TRBD2 (5 bases). CDR1 is ENHRY and CDR2 is SYGVKD in the germline V gene. This CDR3 spans 12 amino acids. The V and J ends lost 6 bases and 3 bases respectively, with 9 bases between them. The DNA for the CDR3 is TGTGCCATCAGCGTAGGACTCTACGAGCAGTACTTC. Amino acids: CAISVGLYEQYF.

V is TRBV9 and J is TRBJ1-1; tentative D call: TRBD1 (5 bases). The CDR3 loop spans 16 amino acids. Germline loops: CDR1 SGDLS, CDR2 YYNGEE. V dropped 4 bases and J dropped 4 bases, with 20 bases sitting between them. CDR3 DNA: TGTGCCAGCAGCCCTAGGGGCAAAGCGTGGGGCACTGAAGCTTTCTTT. It codes for CASSPRGKAWGTEAFF.

The chain uses TRBV6-5 and TRBJ2-1; 10 nucleotides line up with TRBD2. The germline V gene has CDR1 MNHEY and CDR2 SVGAGI. V shed 0 bases, J shed 14 bases, and the junction held 10 bases outside the gene matches. CDR3 length equals 15 residues. The CDR3 region is CASSYSRSSGGREFF. CDR3 nucleotide sequence: TGTGCCAGCAGTTACTCGAGGTCTAGCGGGGGTCGGGAGTTCTTC.

The chain employs TRBV7-2 and TRBJ1-2; TRBD1 matches at 9 bases. The V segment lost 4 bases and the J segment 2 bases; nucleotides outside the gene matches: 5. Germline values: CDR1 SGHTA, CDR2 FQGNSA. CDR3 size: 15 residues. The CDR3 DNA is TGTGCCAGCAGCTCTCGTGGGACAGGGAACTATGGCTACACCTTC. Protein sequence: CASSSRGTGNYGYTF.

The V gene is TRBV5-6, the J gene TRBJ1-4, with 11 bases fitting TRBD1. The length of the CDR3 is 15 residues. Per germline, CDR1 SGHDT and CDR2 YYEEEE. With 3 bases clipped from V and 7 bases from J, the junction kept 5 bases outside the gene matches. The CDR3 nucleotides are TGTGCCAGCAGCTCACGGGACAGGGGGAGTGAAAAACTGTTTTTT. This sequence encodes CASSSRDRGSEKLFF. Using reference TRBV5-6 and TRBJ1-4 for the parts outside the CDR3, the full variable domain is DAGVTQSPTHLIKTRGQQVTLRCSPKSGHDTVSWYQQALGQGPQFIFQYYEEEERQRGNFPDRFSGHQFPNYSSELNVNALLLGDSALYLCASSSRDRGSEKLFFGSGTQLSVL.

This chain connects TRBV6-5 to TRBJ2-7; the D gene is possibly TRBD1 (5 bases). Germline assignment: CDR1 MNHEY and CDR2 SVGAGI. The CDR3 loop spans 14 amino acids. Trimming took off 0 bases at V and 3 bases at J, with 9 bases between the two ends. In DNA, the CDR3 is TGTGCCAGCAGTTACTCGGCAGGGAACTACGAGCAGTACTTC. Translation gives CASSYSAGNYEQYF.